These T cell receptor beta chains were read from a single sample in a study of spatial heterogeneity in lung cancer. One entry per CDR3 protein results from TCRdb running MiXCR on the 5' RACE reads. The sample consists of about 26,000 distinct CDR3 sequences, 9.5% to 15% of them appearing once. The specimen comprised PBMCs, sampled at surgery. The receptor set was obtained from a female donor with early-stage non-small cell lung cancer. Each CDR3 is given with its conserved first and last residue. Each record gives: D gene, V gene, J gene, clone size, CDR3 protein, CDR3 DNA. D genes are given only for firm matches. Part of the rows lack a size; the others show once, few, many or a class for expanded clones.

TRBD1,TRBV5-6,TRBJ1-2,-,CASITFGKTGEGYTF,TGTGCCAGCATCACCTTCGGGAAGACAGGGGAAGGCTACACCTTC
-,TRBV3-1,TRBJ2-4,many,CASSPPSGAGSGKNIQYF,TGTGCCAGCAGCCCACCCAGTGGGGCGGGGAGCGGCAAAAACATTCAGTACTTC
-,TRBV12-3/TRBV12-4,TRBJ2-5,many,CASSLSETQYF,TGTGCCAGCAGTTTGTCAGAGACCCAGTACTTC
TRBD2,TRBV7-2,TRBJ2-7,many,CASSPRLAGAYEQYF,TGTGCCAGCAGCCCACGACTAGCGGGAGCCTACGAGCAGTACTTC
-,TRBV29-1,TRBJ2-7,few,CSVEDTTYEQYF,TGCAGCGTTGAAGACACCACCTACGAGCAGTACTTC
TRBD1,TRBV12-3/TRBV12-4,TRBJ2-5,many,CASSFFGQGTETQYF,TGTGCCAGCAGTTTTTTTGGACAGGGGACGGAGACCCAGTACTTC
-,TRBV12-5,TRBJ1-1,many,CASGLAGQSKAFF,TGTGCTAGTGGTTTGGCAGGACAGTCGAAAGCTTTCTTT
-,TRBV7-9,TRBJ1-2,many,CASSREGRGGYTF,TGTGCCAGCAGTCGTGAGGGAAGAGGTGGCTACACCTTC
-,TRBV7-9,TRBJ2-1,many,CASGFGGSEQFF,TGTGCCAGCGGGTTTGGGGGGAGTGAGCAGTTCTTC
TRBD1,TRBV12-3/TRBV12-4,TRBJ2-5,many,CASSSTDRGETQYF,TGTGCCAGCAGTTCAACAGACAGGGGTGAGACCCAGTACTTC
-,TRBV7-9,TRBJ2-1,many,CASSPRGSVRASRWPSGLFF,TGTGCCAGCAGCCCGAGGGGGTCGGTACGAGCGTCGCGATGGCCGAGTGGATTGTTCTTC
-,TRBV7-2,TRBJ2-2,few,CASVQTVGELFF,TGTGCCAGCGTCCAGACGGTCGGGGAGCTGTTTTTT
-,TRBV9,TRBJ2-7,many,CASSVSRGGFYEQYF,TGTGCCAGCAGCGTCTCCAGGGGCGGCTTCTACGAGCAGTACTTC
TRBD2,TRBV29-1,TRBJ2-7,many,CSVETSGSYEQYF,TGCAGCGTTGAGACTAGCGGTTCCTACGAGCAGTACTTC
TRBD1,TRBV20-1,TRBJ2-1,many,CSARDRGLYNEQFF,TGCAGTGCCCGAGACAGGGGGCTTTACAATGAGCAGTTCTTC
-,TRBV7-2,TRBJ1-2,few,CASSLAHGTSYGYTF,TGTGCCAGCAGCTTAGCCCATGGGACGAGTTATGGCTACACCTTC
-,TRBV5-4,TRBJ1-5,few,CASSLSTVGYQPQHF,TGTGCCAGCAGCTTGTCGACAGTGGGCTATCAGCCCCAGCATTTT
TRBD1,TRBV20-1,TRBJ2-1,many,CSARARTGGPGGLYNEQFF,TGCAGTGCTAGAGCCCGAACAGGGGGCCCCGGAGGGCTTTACAATGAGCAGTTCTTC
TRBD2,TRBV12-3/TRBV12-4,TRBJ2-5,many,CASGQTSAQETQYF,TGTGCCAGCGGACAAACTAGCGCTCAAGAGACCCAGTACTTC
TRBD1,TRBV4-2,TRBJ1-5,many,CASSQGQGAGQPQHF,TGTGCCAGCAGCCAAGGACAGGGGGCAGGTCAGCCCCAGCATTTT
-,TRBV5-1,TRBJ2-1,many,CASSLDVGGGYYNEQFF,TGCGCCAGCAGCTTAGACGTCGGGGGCGGCTACTACAATGAGCAGTTCTTC
-,TRBV7-3,TRBJ2-3,few,CASSLLGGDTQYF,TGTGCCAGCAGCTTACTAGGGGGAGATACGCAGTATTTT
-,TRBV3-1,TRBJ1-5,many,CASSQTGQRAQPQHF,TGTGCCAGCAGCCAAACCGGCCAGCGGGCTCAGCCCCAGCATTTT
-,TRBV28,TRBJ1-2,many,CASSFLGSYGYTF,TGTGCCAGCAGTTTTCTGGGTTCCTATGGCTACACCTTC
-,TRBV9,TRBJ1-6,many,CASSVEGQGNSPLHF,TGTGCCAGCAGCGTAGAGGGTCAGGGGAATTCACCCCTCCACTTT
-,TRBV11-2,TRBJ2-1,few,CASSLGYEQFF,TGTGCCAGCAGCTTAGGGTATGAGCAGTTCTTC